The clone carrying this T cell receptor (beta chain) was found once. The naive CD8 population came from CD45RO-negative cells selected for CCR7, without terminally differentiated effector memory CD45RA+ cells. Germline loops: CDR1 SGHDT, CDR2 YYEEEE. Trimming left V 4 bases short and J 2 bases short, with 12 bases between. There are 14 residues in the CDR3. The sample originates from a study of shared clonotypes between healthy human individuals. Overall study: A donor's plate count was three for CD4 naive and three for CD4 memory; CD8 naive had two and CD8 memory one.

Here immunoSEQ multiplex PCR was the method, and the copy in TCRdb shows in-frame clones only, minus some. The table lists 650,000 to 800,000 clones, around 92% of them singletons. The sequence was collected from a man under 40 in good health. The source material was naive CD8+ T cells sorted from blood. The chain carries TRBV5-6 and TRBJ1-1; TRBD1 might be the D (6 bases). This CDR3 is CASSQGQLNTEAFF. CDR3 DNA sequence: TGTGCCAGCAGCCAAGGACAGCTAAACACTGAAGCTTTCTTT.